Listed below are T cell receptor beta chains from one sample, sequenced in a study of T-cell reconstitution after alpha-beta-depleted transplantation in children. TCRdb reprocessed the PCR reads via MiXCR and lists one record per CDR3 protein. The sample holds about 640,000 distinct CDR3 sequences, 16% seen once. This material consisted of PBMCs from the stem cell graft donor, taken from the stem cell graft. These receptors were taken from a human donor who donated a stem cell graft to a child with acute myeloid leukemia. The CDR3 runs from the conserved cysteine through the conserved F or W. Fields, in order: J gene, clone size, V gene, D gene, CDR3 DNA, CDR3 protein. The D gene is left open where the match is weak. Some rows mark clone size as missing; the rest say once, few, many or name a class of expanded clone.

>TRBJ2-5|many|TRBV12-3/TRBV12-4|NA
TGTGCCAGCAGTTTAGCTCCGAGGGGGGAGACCCAGTACTTC
CASSLAPRGETQYF
>TRBJ1-1|NA|TRBV10-2|NA
TGCGCCAGCAGTGCCAGCGGGGGCCCTAAAATGAACACTGAAGCTTTCTTT
CASSASGGPKMNTEAFF
>TRBJ1-6|NA|TRBV7-9|NA
TGTGCCAGCAGGGAGGGGAATTATAATTCACCCCTCCACTTT
CASREGNYNSPLHF
>TRBJ2-5|few|TRBV7-8|TRBD1
TGTGCCAGCAGCGCCAGGGACAGGGGAGGAGAGACCCAGTACTTC
CASSARDRGGETQYF
>TRBJ2-3|NA|TRBV20-1|TRBD2
TGCAGTGCTCCGAGCAGCGGGGGGGCTAAAGATACGCAGTATTTT
CSAPSSGGAKDTQYF
>TRBJ2-2|many|TRBV7-9|NA
TGTGCCAGCAGTTTGTCCCCTACCGGGGAGCTGTTTTTT
CASSLSPTGELFF
>TRBJ1-1|NA|TRBV20-1|TRBD1
TGCAGTGCCCGCGGGGCTAATCAGGGGGCGCGTAACACTGAAGCTTTCTTT
CSARGANQGARNTEAFF
>TRBJ1-2|few|TRBV20-1|TRBD1
TGCAGTGCTATACCGGGACAGGCCATAGACTACACCTTC
CSAIPGQAIDYTF
>TRBJ2-3|many|TRBV20-1|NA
TGCAGTGCTATATTACGGGCAGATACGCAGTATTTT
CSAILRADTQYF
>TRBJ1-5|NA|TRBV21-1|NA
TGTGCCAGCAGCAAAGCGGGGGGTAGAGGATTTAGCAATCAGCCCCAGCATTTT
CASSKAGGRGFSNQPQHF
>TRBJ2-4|few|TRBV15|TRBD1
TGTGCCACCAGCAGGGGACAGAGTCTAGCCAAAAACATTCAGTACTTC
CATSRGQSLAKNIQYF
>TRBJ2-1|NA|TRBV20-1|TRBD2
TGCAGTGCTAACCAAGGGGACTCCGCGGGGGAATCCTCCTACAATGAGCAGTTCTTC
CSANQGDSAGESSYNEQFF
>TRBJ2-1|NA|TRBV5-1|NA
TGCGCCAGCAGCTTAGGGTACGGGTACAATGAGCAGTTCTTC
CASSLGYGYNEQFF
>TRBJ2-5|NA|TRBV7-9|NA
TGTGCCAGCAGCTTAGTTGGCAGAGCGAGTGGGGAGACCCAGTACTTC
CASSLVGRASGETQYF
>TRBJ2-5|few|TRBV7-8|TRBD2
TGTGCCAGCAGCCGCTACTTGCGGGGGGGCGTAGAGACCCAGTACTTC
CASSRYLRGGVETQYF
>TRBJ2-1|NA|TRBV7-2|TRBD1
TGTGCCAGCAGCCTACAGGGGTTCGATGAGCAGTTCTTC
CASSLQGFDEQFF
>TRBJ1-5|few|TRBV5-1|TRBD1
TGCGCCACTACGCCGACAGGGACATTAAATCAGCCCCAGCATTTT
CATTPTGTLNQPQHF